This TCR beta chain was sequenced during a study of blood T cell repertoires in COVID-19 (dated by TCRdb to the early 2020s). With regard to the full study: Samples from collaborators originated in the United States, Italy and Spain and spanned both the acute and convalescent phases of COVID-19. The prospective study material was composed of cDNA or gDNA derived from T cells, B-cell-depleted T cells, or PBMCs. Deeply sampled blood TCRbeta repertoires from subjects exposed to, actively infected with, or recovered from COVID-19 were included in the dataset. A freely available public database, intended as a resource for researchers studying the immune response to SARS-CoV-2, is where the repertoires were released. Samples came from the ongoing ImmuneRACE study (first 160 participants) plus 1,254 subjects from 6 global collaborators. The sample metadata nearly always contained a de-identified subject ID, COVID-19 status, age in years and sex. HLA class I and class II types, where available, came from metadata supplied by the sample provider rather than from assay-based typing.

Whole blood was collected in K2EDTA tubes by collaborating institutions according to the institutions' own protocols. Collaborator samples were shipped for TCRbeta analysis as frozen whole blood, isolated PBMCs, or DNA extracted from either sample type. Taken from cysteine to phenylalanine, the CDR3 has 14 residues. Just the 42-base CDR3 DNA is kept, in frame starting at base 1. Clipping removes 0 bases from V and 6 bases from J, with 2 as the unmatched junction base count. The germline V gene (reference sequence) gives CDR1 as GTSNPN and CDR2 as SVGIG. About this clone: The clone's antigen remains unknown. Base qualities are not recorded, but no much larger clone differs from it by a single base.

TCRbeta CDR3 regions were amplified from genomic DNA by means of the immunoSEQ Assay, a bias-controlled multiplex PCR. As for how the authors treated the data: Within the assay, amplification of reference gene primers was used to estimate how many nucleated cells each sample contained. To quantify the absolute abundance of each unique TCRbeta CDR3 rearrangement, sequence reads were collapsed and filtered. For each sample, productive Simpson clonality was calculated as the square root of Simpson's diversity index over productive rearrangements. Sourced from immuneACCESS, this table was stored by TCRdb with only in-frame sequences that have V and J called. A share of the clones is absent; for the studies checked, an unresolved V gene accounts for under half, and the remainder has no known explanation. Clone size and V and J calls were adopted from that table, with D and trimming inferred from the DNA. Here the sample has 45,000 or so clones; approximately 85% occur a single time. The ten biggest clones cover around 29% of the sample.

Summary of the overall study and its limitations: The amount of clinical and demographic metadata varied by source and participant and was provided uncurated.

Recombination linked TRBV30 to TRBJ2-7, with 13 bases in between that match TRBD2. The TCR comes from a woman over 75 with acute or convalescent COVID-19. Sequencing was carried out using peripheral blood. The CDR3 reads as follows: CAWSVRLAGGEQYF. The DNA is as follows: TGTGCCTGGAGTGTACGACTAGCGGGAGGCGAGCAGTACTTC. Extended through the reference TRBV30 and TRBJ2-7 proteins, this CDR3 yields the full variable domain: SQTIHQWPATLVQPVGSPLSLECTVEGTSNPNLYWYRQAAGRGLQLLFYSVGIGQISSEVPQNLSASRPQDRQFILSSKKLLLSDSGFYLCAWSVRLAGGEQYFGPGTRLTVT.